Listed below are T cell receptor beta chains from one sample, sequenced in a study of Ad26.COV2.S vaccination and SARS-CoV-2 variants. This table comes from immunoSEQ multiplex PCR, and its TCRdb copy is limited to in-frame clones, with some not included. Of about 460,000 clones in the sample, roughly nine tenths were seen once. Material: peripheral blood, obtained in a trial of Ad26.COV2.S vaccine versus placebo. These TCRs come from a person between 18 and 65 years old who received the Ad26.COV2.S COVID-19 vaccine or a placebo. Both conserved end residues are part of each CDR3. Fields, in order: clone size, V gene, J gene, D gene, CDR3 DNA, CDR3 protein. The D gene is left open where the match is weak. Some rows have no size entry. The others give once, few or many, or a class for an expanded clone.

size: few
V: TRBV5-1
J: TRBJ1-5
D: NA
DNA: TGCGCCAGCAGCCCAGACAGGCCCAATCAGCCCCAGCATTTT
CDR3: CASSPDRPNQPQHF

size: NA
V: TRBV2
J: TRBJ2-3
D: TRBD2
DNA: TGTGCCAGCAGTCCCCCGGGACTAGAGAGGGATACGCAGTATTTT
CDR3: CASSPPGLERDTQYF

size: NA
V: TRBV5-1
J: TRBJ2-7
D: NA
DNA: TGCGCCAGCAGCGACTCCGGCAGGGTAACCTACGAGCAGTACTTC
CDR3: CASSDSGRVTYEQYF

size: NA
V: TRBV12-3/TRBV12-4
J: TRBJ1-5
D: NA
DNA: TGTGCCAGCAGTTTCAAGAATCAGCCCCAGCATTTT
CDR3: CASSFKNQPQHF

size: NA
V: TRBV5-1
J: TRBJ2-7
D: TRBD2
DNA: TGCGCCAGCAGAATGGGACTAGCCGCCTACGAGCAGTACTTC
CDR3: CASRMGLAAYEQYF

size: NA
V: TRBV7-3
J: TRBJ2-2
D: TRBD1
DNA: TGTGCCAGCAGCCGTACAGGGGGCTTACTGACCGGGGAGCTGTTTTTT
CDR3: CASSRTGGLLTGELFF

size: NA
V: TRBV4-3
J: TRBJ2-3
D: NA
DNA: TGCGCCAGCAGCGAGCGCCGGGCAGATACGCAGTATTTT
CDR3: CASSERRADTQYF

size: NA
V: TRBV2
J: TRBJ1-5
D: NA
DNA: TGTGCCAGCAGTGGGAGGGGTCTCGGGAATCAGCCCCAGCATTTT
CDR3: CASSGRGLGNQPQHF

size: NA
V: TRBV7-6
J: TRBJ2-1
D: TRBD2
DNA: TGTGCCAGCAGCCCAGCGGGGGGGCATGATGAGCAGTTCTTC
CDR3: CASSPAGGHDEQFF

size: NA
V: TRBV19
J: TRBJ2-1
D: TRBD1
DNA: TGTGCCAGTAGTCCCCGACAGGGTGGAGATGAGCAGTTCTTC
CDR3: CASSPRQGGDEQFF

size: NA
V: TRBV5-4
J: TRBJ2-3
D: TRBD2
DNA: TGTGCCAGCAGCTTGCGGGGGGGGGACACAGATACGCAGTATTTT
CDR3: CASSLRGGDTDTQYF

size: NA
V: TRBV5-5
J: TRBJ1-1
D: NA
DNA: TGTGCCAGCAGCTTGGCCATTCAGGGAGGCTACACTGAAGCTTTCTTT
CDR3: CASSLAIQGGYTEAFF

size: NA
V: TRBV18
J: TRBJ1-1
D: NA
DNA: TGTGCCAGCTCACTACAGGGAACCATGAACACTGAAGCTTTCTTT
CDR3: CASSLQGTMNTEAFF

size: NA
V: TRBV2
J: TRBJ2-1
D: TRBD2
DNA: TGTGCCAGCAGTGAATGGCGGACTAGGGATGAGCAGTTCTTC
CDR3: CASSEWRTRDEQFF

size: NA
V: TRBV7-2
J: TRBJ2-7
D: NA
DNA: TGTGCCAGCAGCTTAGGGCGCTTTTACGAGCAGTACTTC
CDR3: CASSLGRFYEQYF

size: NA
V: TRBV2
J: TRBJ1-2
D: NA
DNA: TGTGCCAGCAGGGCAGGTTTGGGTCCCAGTGGCTACACCTTC
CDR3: CASRAGLGPSGYTF

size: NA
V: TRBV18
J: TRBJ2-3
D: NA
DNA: TGTGCCAGCTCCCCTACCCCCAGGGCTGCAACAGATACGCAGTATTTT
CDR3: CASSPTPRAATDTQYF

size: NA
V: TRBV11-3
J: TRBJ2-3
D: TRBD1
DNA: TGTGCCAGCAGCCACGCCGGGACAGGGAGTGGACCAGATACGCAGTATTTT
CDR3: CASSHAGTGSGPDTQYF

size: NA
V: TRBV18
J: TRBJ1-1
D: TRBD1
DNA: TGTGCCAGCTCGCCCGGGACAGTGAACACTGAAGCTTTCTTT
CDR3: CASSPGTVNTEAFF

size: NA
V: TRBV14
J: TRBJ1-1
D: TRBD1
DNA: TGTGCCAGCAGCCAATATCAGGGGGGTGAAGCTTTCTTT
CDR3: CASSQYQGGEAFF

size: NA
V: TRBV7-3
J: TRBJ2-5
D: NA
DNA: TGTGCCAGCAGCTTAACAGGGCAGGGGATGGGAGAGACCCAGTACTTC
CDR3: CASSLTGQGMGETQYF

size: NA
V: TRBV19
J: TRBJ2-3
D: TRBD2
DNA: TGTGCCAGTAGTATAGGTTATCCACTAGCGGGGGCGGCAGATACGCAGTATTTT
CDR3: CASSIGYPLAGAADTQYF

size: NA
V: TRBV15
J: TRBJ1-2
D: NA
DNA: TGTGCCACCAGCAGAGATCGGTCAGGCTATGGCTACACCTTC
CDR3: CATSRDRSGYGYTF

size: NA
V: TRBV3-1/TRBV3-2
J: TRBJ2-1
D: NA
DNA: TGTGCCAGCAGCCAACCACCTTTGAACAATGAGCAGTTCTTC
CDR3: CASSQPPLNNEQFF

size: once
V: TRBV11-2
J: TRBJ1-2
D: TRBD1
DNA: TGTGCCAGCAGCTTTCTCGGGACAGGGGGCAACTATGGCTACACCTTC
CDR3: CASSFLGTGGNYGYTF

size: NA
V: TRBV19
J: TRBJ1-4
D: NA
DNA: TGTGCCAGTAGTACAGCCCGGACGTATGAAAAACTGTTTTTT
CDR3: CASSTARTYEKLFF

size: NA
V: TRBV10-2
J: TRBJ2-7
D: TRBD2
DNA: TGCGCCAGCAAAGTAGGACTAGAAATGTACGAGCAGTACTTC
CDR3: CASKVGLEMYEQYF

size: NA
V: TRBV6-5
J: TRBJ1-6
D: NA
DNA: TGTGCCAGCCGTCGGGGCAGCTCCTATAATTCACCCCTCCACTTT
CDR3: CASRRGSSYNSPLHF